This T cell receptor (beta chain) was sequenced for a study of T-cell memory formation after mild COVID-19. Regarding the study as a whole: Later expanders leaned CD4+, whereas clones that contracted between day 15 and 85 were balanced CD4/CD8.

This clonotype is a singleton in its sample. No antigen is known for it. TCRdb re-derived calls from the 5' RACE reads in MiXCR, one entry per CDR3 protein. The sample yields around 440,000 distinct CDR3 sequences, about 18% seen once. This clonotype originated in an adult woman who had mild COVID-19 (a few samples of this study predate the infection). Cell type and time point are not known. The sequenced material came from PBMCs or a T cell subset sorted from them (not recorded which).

The CDR3, as DNA: TGTGCCATCAGTGTGGCCAGGACTAGCGGGAGGCGAGCCAAAAACATTCAGTACTTC. It specifies CAISVARTSGRRAKNIQYF. The V and J genes are TRBV10-3 and TRBJ2-4, with 14 bases that match TRBD2. CDR3 length equals 19 residues. CDR1 is ENHRY and CDR2 is SYGVKD in the germline V gene. Unmatched junction bases numbered 8, after V lost 4 bases and J lost 0 bases.